This T cell receptor beta chain was observed in a study of spatial heterogeneity in lung cancer (dated by TCRdb to between 2018 and 2021). Background on the whole study: More beta-chain than alpha-chain transcripts were consistently detected, likely reflecting higher beta-chain transcript abundance. Both alpha and beta chains were TCR-sequenced in samples taken at surgery, namely 220 tumor regions, 61 to 65 matched nontumor lung samples and 50 to 60 PBMC samples. The study linked features of the TCR repertoire to counts of nonsynonymous mutations, which were determined by whole-exome sequencing of tumor tissue. In the raw uncorrected reads, each unique combination of TCR and UMI appeared more than ten times on average. In non-small cell lung cancer, the study quantitatively compared TCR alpha and beta repertoires across several tumor regions, matched nontumor lung, and blood. Study-wide conclusions, independent of this receptor: Confirming at a functional level the hypothesis that regional TCRs recognize regional mutations was considered to require additional single-cell paired TCR alpha and beta sequencing. Ubiquitous expanded tumor TCRs showed up in blood more often at tumor resection than at routine follow-up.

This clonotype was counted ten times or more. Which antigen it targets is not known. No quality values exist for individual bases; no much larger clone is one base distant. V is cut by 3 bases and J by 2 bases, and the space between the germline ends is 13 bases. From its cysteine to its phenylalanine, the CDR3 spans 16 amino acids. The entry retains the CDR3 DNA only, 48 bases that are in frame from base 1. Read against the paper, the sample's time point label means: sample taken at primary tumor resection. Donors were around 71 patients with early-stage, untreated non-small cell lung cancer from the lung TRACERx cohort. Without any cell sorting, TCR sequencing was performed on whole RNA extracted either from tumor and nontumor lung tissue or from cryopreserved PBMC samples. Only patients for whom sufficient RNA was available from at least two tumor regions were selected for TCR sequencing. Library generation was performed with 5' RACE. The run used a NextSeq 500. The TCR library protocol attached a unique molecular identifier to each TCR cDNA molecule to allow correction of PCR and sequencing errors. For the original study's pipeline: Decombinator tools were used for TCR identification, UMI-based error correction and CDR3 extraction. Expanded TCRs were defined as those above a frequency of 2 per 1,000, corresponding to the top 1% of the tumor frequency distribution. Renyi diversity was calculated using the R vegan package after each repertoire was subsampled 100 times to 5,000 TCRs. To build CDR3 similarity networks, amino acid triplet string-kernel similarity was used, and CDR3s were connected when their pairwise similarity was above 0.82. Clones were called with MiXCR by TCRdb after fastp trimmed the public reads at Q25, and only in-frame beta chains were retained. Rows with a matching CDR3 protein are joined into one entry that keeps the most common DNA and genes. Here the V and J calls rest on TCRdb's processing, not on the authors' analysis. The sample has 25,000 or so distinct CDR3 sequences on record, about 4.7% of them singletons. The ten most abundant clones make up approximately 4.7% of the sample.

This receptor was identified in a male donor with early-stage non-small cell lung cancer. The source was PBMCs, collected at surgery. The sequence joins TRBV12-3 or TRBV12-4 to TRBJ2-2, with the D gene call left open. The DNA reads TGTGCCAGCAGTTTTCAAGTTGGAGCAAACACCGGGGAGCTGTTTTTT. This is translated as CASSFQVGANTGELFF.